This T cell receptor (beta chain) was sequenced in a study of T cell responses to AZD1222 COVID-19 vaccine. Findings and limits, study-wide: Just a handful of AZD1222 recipients tested seropositive at baseline. White British donors predominated, females outnumbered males, and clonal diversity was possibly underestimated.

Generated by immunoSEQ multiplex PCR, the TCRdb table keeps only in-frame clones and is missing some. Seen here are some 130,000 clones, 75% to 90% observed once, and the top ten hold roughly 2.7%. For this clone: Its matching antigen is unknown.

CDR1 and CDR2 from the germline V gene are ENHRY and SYGVKD. V lost 0 bases to trimming and J lost 2 bases, with 10 bases between them. There are 15 residues in the CDR3. This sequence joins TRBV10-3 and TRBJ1-1; a possible D gene is TRBD1 (5 bases). Material: peripheral blood, obtained 28 days after the second AZD1222 dose. The TCR originated in an adult who received the AZD1222 COVID-19 vaccine. CDR3 sequence reads: CAISESGGANTEAFF. The CDR3 region has the DNA TGTGCCATCAGTGAGTCGGGAGGGGCTAACACTGAAGCTTTCTTT.